Each of the 14 T cell receptor beta chains below was sequenced from the same sample in a study of CD8 T cells in ankylosing spondylitis. TCRdb reprocessed the 5' RACE reads via MiXCR and lists one record per CDR3 protein. Of a few hundred thousand distinct CDR3 sequences listed, about 10% are singletons. Sequenced input: blood, either unsorted or a sorted T cell fraction (not recorded which). The receptors were gathered from a male donor with ankylosing spondylitis or in good health (not recorded which).

In its sample, this clonotype was seen many times. V usage is TRBV12-3 or TRBV12-4 and J usage is TRBJ1-6; D is possibly TRBD1 (5 bases). V lost 3 bases, J lost 10 bases, and 10 bases lay in between. The CDR3 is made up of 13 amino acids. The DNA of the CDR3 is TGTGCCAGCAGTTTCGGGACGGAATCACCCCTCCACTTT. Protein: CASSFGTESPLHF.

This clonotype was found many times. The J gene is TRBJ1-1, the V gene TRBV20-1; D is perhaps TRBD1 (6 bases). The V and J ends lost 0 bases and 5 bases respectively, with 13 bases between them. The CDR3 length is 14 residues. Looked up from germline, CDR1 is DFQATT and CDR2 is SNEGSKA (reference sequence). CDR3 region: CSAREAGAVTEAFF. DNA of the CDR3: TGCAGTGCTAGAGAGGCGGGGGCGGTGACTGAAGCTTTCTTT.

The gene calls are TRBV5-5 and TRBJ2-2, with TRBD2 matching over 15 bases. The germline gives CDR1 SGHKS, CDR2 YYEKEE (reference sequence). The CDR3 totals 18 residues. V dropped 2 bases and J dropped 2; count of bases not matched to a gene: 4. This CDR3 is CASSFGLAGGPNTGELFF. CDR3 DNA sequence: TGTGCCAGCAGCTTCGGACTAGCGGGAGGGCCAAACACCGGGGAGCTGTTTTTT.

This clonotype occurred a few times. The rearrangement uses TRBV7-9 and TRBJ2-5, with D hard to call. Trimming took off 6 bases at V and 4 bases at J, with 12 bases between the two ends. Germline lookup yields CDR1 SEHNR and CDR2 FQNEAQ (reference sequence). There are 13 residues in the CDR3. In DNA, the CDR3 is TGTGCCAGCAGACGGTCAAGGCTAGAGACCCAGTACTTC. It is translated as CASRRSRLETQYF.

This clonotype was seen many times. V usage is TRBV29-1 and J usage is TRBJ2-2; D may be TRBD1 or TRBD2 (5 bases each). V lost 7 bases and J 5 bases, leaving 11 bases between the germline ends. This CDR3 has 12 residues. CDR1 SQVTM and CDR2 ANQGSEA come from the germline V gene. The CDR3 region is CSAPRGTGELFF. In DNA form, the CDR3 reads TGCAGCGCCCCGAGGGGTACCGGGGAGCTGTTTTTT.

The chain carries TRBV29-1 and TRBJ2-7, with a weak D call TRBD1 (5 bases). CDR3 length: 15 residues. From germline, CDR1 is SQVTM and CDR2 ANQGSEA. The V and J ends lost 4 bases and 0 bases respectively, with 16 bases between them. CDR3 in amino acids: CSVGGRVGNSYEQYF. The DNA of the CDR3 is TGCAGCGTTGGGGGCCGCGTTGGGAACTCCTACGAGCAGTACTTC.

This rearrangement joins TRBV27 to TRBJ1-1; 10 bases agree with TRBD1. The V gene end was trimmed by 8 bases and the J gene end by 5 bases; junction bases not matched to a gene: 5. CDR1 and CDR2 (germline): MNHEY, SMNVEV (reference sequence). This CDR3 is built from 13 residues. The CDR3 spells CASGLGQGTEAFF. The CDR3 nucleotides read TGTGCCAGCGGACTGGGACAGGGGACTGAAGCTTTCTTT.

This clonotype was observed a handful of times. The genes are TRBV12-3 or TRBV12-4 and TRBJ2-7; 11 nucleotides align to TRBD2. Trimming cost V 6 bases and J 6 bases; bases outside gene matches: 7. The CDR3 consists of 14 residues. CDR3 loop: CASSLLAGVREQYF. The DNA of the CDR3 is TGTGCCAGCAGCTTACTAGCGGGAGTGCGCGAGCAGTACTTC.

In this sample, this clonotype turned up many times. The chain carries TRBV14 and TRBJ1-1, with D possibly matching TRBD1 (5 bases). Germline-derived CDR1 and CDR2 are SGHDN and FVKESK. This CDR3 has 15 residues. V lost 6 bases and J 1 base, leaving 15 bases between the germline ends. The CDR3 DNA sequence: TGTGCCAGCAGGTTGGGGCAGGGCCCGAACACTGAAGCTTTCTTT. Amino acid sequence: CASRLGQGPNTEAFF.

The sample holds many counts of this clonotype. The gene calls are TRBV7-2 and TRBJ2-2; D gene unclear. Germline V gives CDR1 SGHTA, CDR2 FQGNSA. Trimming took 5 bases from V and 5 from J, leaving 6 bases between them. The CDR3 runs 12 residues. The DNA for the CDR3 is TGTGCCAGCAGCACCAGTACCGGGGAGCTGTTTTTT. This sequence encodes CASSTSTGELFF.

This clonotype was counted ten times or more. The V call is TRBV5-1, the J call TRBJ1-2; 10 bases map to TRBD1. The CDR3 totals 13 residues. Trimming took 4 bases from V and 7 from J; bases not matched to a gene: 4. Germline V gene lookup returns CDR1 SGHRS and CDR2 YFSETQ. CDR3 loop: CASSPGQGGGYTF. CDR3 bases: TGCGCCAGCAGCCCTGGACAGGGGGGTGGCTACACCTTC.

This chain links TRBV4-2 with TRBJ1-2, with 10 bases fitting TRBD1. Germline V lookup: CDR1 LGHNA, CDR2 YNFKEQ. With 1 base clipped from V and 0 bases from J, the junction kept 2 bases outside the gene matches. The CDR3 runs to 16 residues. CDR3 DNA: TGTGCCAGCAGCCAAGCCGGGACAGGGGCTAACTATGGCTACACCTTC. This translates into CASSQAGTGANYGYTF.

In its sample, this clonotype was seen many times. The rearrangement uses TRBV25-1 and TRBJ2-7; 11 bases agree with TRBD1. V dropped 3 bases and J dropped 6; count of bases not matched to a gene: 22. The CDR3 is 20 amino acids. Germline assignment: CDR1 MGHDK and CDR2 SYGVNS. This CDR3 is CASSDQGQGARGGRVIEQYF. The CDR3, as DNA: TGTGCCAGCAGTGACCAAGGACAGGGGGCAAGAGGCGGGAGAGTAATCGAGCAGTACTTC.

The chain carries TRBV5-1 and TRBJ1-1; the D is unclear. This CDR3 region has 13 residues. The germline CDR1 and CDR2 sequences are SGHRS and YFSETQ. The V and J ends lost 4 bases and 5 bases respectively, with 12 bases between them. In DNA form, the CDR3 reads TGCGCCAGCAGCCCGCGCGGGGAGACTGAAGCTTTCTTT. It codes for CASSPRGETEAFF.